These 21 T cell receptor beta chains came from one sample sequenced in a study of T cells in Graves' hyperthyroidism and ophthalmopathy. Amplification of TCR beta CDR3 regions was performed using RNA transcripts as template. A set of HTBI primers served as the primers for a first-round RT-PCR of the TCR CDR3. TCRdb reprocessed the multiplex PCR reads via MiXCR and lists one record per CDR3 protein. The sample has about 300,000 distinct CDR3 sequences, roughly 15% seen once; the top ten hold approximately 35%. The sequenced sample consisted of blood. The receptor source for this set is a man in his thirties or forties with Graves' hyperthyroidism.

This clonotype was picked up many times. The chain recombines TRBV19 with TRBJ1-2, with 9 bases fitting TRBD1. Germline lookup yields CDR1 LNHDA and CDR2 SQIVND (reference sequence). The CDR3 has 15 residues. J gave up 6 bases and V 6 bases, and 11 bases lay outside the gene matches. The CDR3 DNA reads TGTGCCAGTAGCCTTACCCTCGGGACAGGGCATGGCTACACCTTC. Translated, it gives CASSLTLGTGHGYTF.

The chain couples TRBV10-3 to TRBJ1-2; D call uncertain. The length of the CDR3 is 14 residues. CDR1 ENHRY and CDR2 SYGVKD come from the germline V gene. Trimming pared 5 bases from V and 0 bases from J, leaving 10 bases between. The CDR3 protein is CAISRTETNYGYTF. The CDR3 DNA reads TGTGCCATCAGTAGGACGGAAACTAACTATGGCTACACCTTC.

This clonotype was observed a handful of times. The chain has TRBV29-1 and TRBJ2-1; TRBD2 aligns across 10 bases. The V segment lost 6 bases and the J segment 8 bases; nucleotides outside the gene matches: 7. The length of the CDR3 is 13 residues. Germline V gene sequence: CDR1 SQVTM, CDR2 ANQGSEA. This CDR3 is CSVPGLARYEQFF. CDR3 nucleotides: TGCAGCGTCCCGGGACTAGCGCGGTATGAGCAGTTCTTC.

V usage is TRBV19 and J usage is TRBJ1-2; 7 positions agree with TRBD1. This CDR3 has 13 residues. The V gene end was trimmed by 5 bases and the J gene end by 4 bases; junction bases not matched to a gene: 4. Germline V lookup: CDR1 LNHDA, CDR2 SQIVND (reference sequence). CDR3 DNA: TGTGCCAGTAGTGTGACAGGGACCTATGGCTACACCTTC. Translation gives CASSVTGTYGYTF.

This clonotype was found many times. The V and J genes are TRBV20-1 and TRBJ1-1; no clear D gene. Per germline, CDR1 DFQATT and CDR2 SNEGSKA (reference sequence). Trimming stripped 1 base from V and 2 bases from J, with 11 bases between. The CDR3 loop spans 14 amino acids. The CDR3 region has the DNA TGCAGTGCTAGAGGGCGCCGATATAACACTGAAGCTTTCTTT. Its protein product is CSARGRRYNTEAFF.

This clonotype was recorded many times. The J gene is TRBJ2-3, the V gene TRBV28; TRBD2 matches 11 bases. The CDR3 spans 16 residues. Germline V gene lookup returns CDR1 MDHEN and CDR2 SYDVKM. Trimming removed 5 bases from V and 3 bases from J; junction bases left unmatched: 7. The DNA of the CDR3 is TGTGCCAGCAGTACCATAGCGGGAGGGCCGACAGATACGCAGTATTTT. Translation: CASSTIAGGPTDTQYF.

This clonotype was counted once. The junction differs from germline at one of its ends, possibly a read error. The chain is built from TRBV5-1 and TRBJ2-1; the D gene is possibly TRBD2 (6 bases). CDR3 length: 16 residues. Germline CDR1 reads SGHRS; CDR2 reads YFSETQ. The CDR3 nucleotides read TGCGCCAACAGCTGGGGGGAGCACCAAAGAGACAATGAGCAGTTCTTC. Translation: CANSWGEHQRDNEQFF.

The sample holds many counts of this clonotype. This chain joins TRBV20-1 and TRBJ1-1, with D maybe TRBD1 (6 bases). CDR1 and CDR2 from the germline V gene are DFQATT and SNEGSKA (reference sequence). This CDR3 is built from 16 residues. V shed 1 base and J shed 1 base, with 16 bases lying between them. CDR3 sequence reads: CSARVGGRGGNTEAFF. The DNA for the CDR3 is TGCAGTGCTAGAGTAGGGGGGCGGGGAGGGAACACTGAAGCTTTCTTT.

In this sample, this clonotype turned up many times. The rearrangement joins TRBV7-8 to TRBJ1-4; D is ambiguous. CDR1 is SGHVS, CDR2 FQNEAQ, per germline. V lost 5 bases and J lost 6, with 16 bases in between. CDR3 length equals 15 residues. For the CDR3, the DNA is TGTGCCAGCAGCCTCTATTGGGGTGGGGATGAAAAACTGTTTTTT. This codes for CASSLYWGGDEKLFF.

This clonotype was recorded at least ten times. The chain carries TRBV11-2 and TRBJ1-1; D ambiguous. Deletions cut 5 bases from V and 4 bases from J, with 14 bases between. This CDR3 is 14 amino acids long. Germline-derived CDR1 and CDR2 are SGHAT and FQNNGV. CDR3: CASSGVSMGTEAFF. The DNA for the CDR3 is TGTGCCAGCAGCGGGGTGAGCATGGGCACTGAAGCTTTCTTT.

There are many counts of this clonotype. The J gene is TRBJ1-4, the V gene TRBV3-1; D remains ambiguous. Germline assignment: CDR1 LGHDT and CDR2 YNNKEL (reference sequence). The CDR3 spans 15 residues. Trimming stripped 4 bases from V and 0 bases from J, with 9 bases between. As DNA, the CDR3 is TGTGCCAGCAGCCTCCTCGGAACAACTAATGAAAAACTGTTTTTT. Residues: CASSLLGTTNEKLFF. Full variable domain (missing parts from reference TRBV3-1 and TRBJ1-4): DTAVSQTPKYLVTQMGNDKSIKCEQNLGHDTMYWYKQDSKKFLKIMFSYNNKELIINETVPNRFSPKSPDKAHLNLHINSLELGDSAVYFCASSLLGTTNEKLFFGSGTQLSVL.

The chain links TRBV15 to TRBJ2-7; 8 nucleotides line up with TRBD1. J lost 0 bases, V lost 6 bases, and 1 base had no gene match. CDR1 is LNHNV and CDR2 is YYDKDF in the germline V gene (reference sequence). CDR3 length equals 13 residues. Written as DNA, the CDR3 is TGTGCCACCAGACAGGGGGACTCCTACGAGCAGTACTTC. Translation gives CATRQGDSYEQYF. The complete variable domain, with remaining parts taken from reference TRBV15 and TRBJ2-7, reads DAMVIQNPRYQVTQFGKPVTLSCSQTLNHNVMYWYQQKSSQAPKLLFHYYDKDFNNEADTPDNFQSRRPNTSFCFLDIRSPGLGDTAMYLCATRQGDSYEQYFGPGTRLTVT.

As to this clonotype: Being one base from a much bigger clone, this may be a read error. The chain links TRBV7-9 to TRBJ1-1, with no clear D. Germline assignment: CDR1 SEHNR and CDR2 FQNEAQ (reference sequence). Between the trimmed V and J ends, which lost 3 bases and 6 bases, there was a span of 17 bases. CDR3 length equals 15 residues. The CDR3 here is CASSLGGDGTAEAFF. The CDR3 coding sequence is TGTGCCAGCAGCTTGGGTGGCGATGGAACAGCTGAAGCTTTCTTT.

Only a few counts were recorded for this clonotype. V and J are TRBV28 and TRBJ1-2, with unresolved D. The CDR3 consists of 13 residues. V lost 10 bases, J lost 4 bases, and 16 bases lay in between. Germline CDR1 MDHEN, CDR2 SYDVKM. The DNA of the CDR3 is TGTGCCACATCCCGGACCACTTCCTATGGCTACACCTTC. Residues: CATSRTTSYGYTF.

This clonotype was seen at least ten times. CDR3: CSARLTAAVFYNEQFF. The DNA for the CDR3 is TGCAGTGCTAGGCTGACGGCGGCGGTCTTCTACAATGAGCAGTTCTTC. The V and J genes are TRBV20-1 and TRBJ2-1; D gene unclear. The germline CDR1 and CDR2 sequences are DFQATT and SNEGSKA (reference sequence). The CDR3 totals 16 residues. Between the trimmed V and J ends, which lost 3 bases and 3 bases, there was a span of 18 bases.

This clonotype was seen many times. This sequence joins TRBV5-1 and TRBJ2-3, with 11 bases that match TRBD2. CDR3 length: 16 residues. V lost 4 bases to trimming and J lost 3 bases; unmatched junction nucleotides: 7. CDR1 is SGHRS, CDR2 YFSETQ, per germline. CDR3 sequence (DNA): TGCGCCAGCAGCGTTAGCGGGAGGGGAATAACAGATACGCAGTATTTT. It codes for CASSVSGRGITDTQYF.

Many counts were recorded for this clonotype. The chain joins TRBV12-3 or TRBV12-4 to TRBJ2-7; D uncertain. V was clipped by 2 bases and J by 0 bases, with 8 bases between them. This CDR3 is built from 14 residues. The CDR3 spells CASSLYKSSYEQYF. CDR3 DNA sequence: TGTGCCAGCAGTTTATATAAGAGCTCCTACGAGCAGTACTTC.

The table lists this clonotype with a few counts. The rearrangement links TRBV20-1 to TRBJ2-1, with 9 bases fitting TRBD2. V shed 4 bases and J 3 bases; nucleotides not matched to a gene: 4. There are 14 residues in the CDR3. CDR1 and CDR2 from the germline V gene are DFQATT and SNEGSKA (reference sequence). The DNA for the CDR3 is TGCAGTGCTACCCTAGCGGGGCTCTACAATGAGCAGTTCTTC. Its protein is CSATLAGLYNEQFF.

In this sample, this clonotype turned up many times. This chain links TRBV2 with TRBJ2-7; possibly TRBD1 or TRBD2 for D (5 bases each). V dropped 6 bases and J dropped 5 bases, with 20 bases sitting between them. The CDR3 runs 15 residues. From germline, CDR1 is SNHLY and CDR2 FYNNEI. The CDR3 protein is CASSAPGTVGDEQYF. Written as DNA, the CDR3 is TGTGCCAGCAGCGCACCCGGGACGGTGGGGGACGAGCAGTACTTC.

The chain employs TRBV29-1 and TRBJ2-3, with TRBD2 matching over 11 bases. Germline CDR1 is SQVTM and CDR2 is ANQGSEA. CDR3 length equals 15 residues. J lost 0 bases, V lost 6 bases, and 5 bases had no gene match. The CDR3: CSVSTSGTSTDTQYF. DNA of the CDR3: TGCAGCGTCTCGACTAGCGGGACTAGCACAGATACGCAGTATTTT.

The CDR3 nucleotides read TGTGCCAGCAGCCCTCTTACAACGGAGACGAACACTGAAGCTTTCTTT. This gives the protein CASSPLTTETNTEAFF. The V gene is TRBV4-2, the J gene TRBJ1-1; no clear D gene. Germline V CDR1 and CDR2: LGHNA, YNFKEQ. The CDR3 loop spans 16 amino acids. V was clipped by 4 bases and J by 1 base, with 16 bases between them.